These 22 T cell receptor beta chains were all obtained from the same sample, sequenced in a study of human T cells and chemical hapten exposure. TCRdb re-analysed the RACE reads in MiXCR, keeping a single row per CDR3 protein. The table records more than 70,000 distinct CDR3 sequences, 10% to 15% of them present only once. Time point specified: patch test 1, 2 weeks after DPC sensitization. This sample's treatment: therapeutic diphenylcyclopropenone sensitization with weekly scalp DPC. Specimen: whole blood, collected in connection with sensitization to the hapten diphenylcyclopropenone (DPC). These receptors all come from a woman between 55 and 75 years old with alopecia areata. Some clones in this sample may be carry-over from other donors' samples.

This clonotype has at least ten counts. The chain has TRBV20-1 and TRBJ2-5, with 9 bases aligning to TRBD2. The junction had 13 bases not matched to a gene; V was cut back by 3 bases and J by 2 bases. Germline CDR1 reads DFQATT; CDR2 reads SNEGSKA (reference sequence). The CDR3 is 17 amino acids. This CDR3 is CSARRLAGMDRQETQYF. The CDR3 nucleotides read TGCAGTGCTAGGCGGCTAGCGGGGATGGATCGGCAAGAGACCCAGTACTTC.

Remarks on this clonotype: No conserved phenylalanine or tryptophan is present at the end of the CDR3, so a read error is the likely explanation. The chain employs TRBV9 and TRBJ2-7; D not resolved. Germline CDR1 reads SGDLS; CDR2 reads YYNGEE. The length of the CDR3 is 14 residues. V dropped 0 bases and J dropped 0 bases, with 7 bases sitting between them. For the CDR3, the DNA is TGTGCCAGCAGCGTAGGGGGAAGCTCCTACGAGCAGTACTCC. Its translation: CASSVGGSSYEQYS.

V usage is TRBV4-1 and J usage is TRBJ2-1; tentatively, D is TRBD2 (6 bases). V lost 0 bases, J lost 4 bases, and 10 bases lay in between. The CDR3 consists of 15 residues. Germline CDR1 is MGHRA and CDR2 is YSYEKL. The DNA for the CDR3 is TGCGCCAGCAGCCAAGATCTAGGGACTTACAATGAGCAGTTCTTC. Its protein is CASSQDLGTYNEQFF.

This clonotype was counted many times. This chain uses TRBV2 with TRBJ1-6, with D hard to call. Germline CDR1 and CDR2: SNHLY and FYNNEI. Trimming pared 3 bases from V and 0 bases from J, leaving 6 bases between. The CDR3 is made up of 15 amino acids. The CDR3 here is CASSDESSYNSPLHF. CDR3 in DNA: TGTGCCAGCAGTGACGAGAGCTCCTATAATTCACCCCTCCACTTT.

The chain employs TRBV5-1 and TRBJ1-1; perhaps TRBD1 as D (5 bases). With 0 bases removed from V and 1 base from J, the gap between germline ends came to 10 bases. The CDR3 is 15 amino acids. The germline gives CDR1 SGHRS, CDR2 YFSETQ. CDR3 amino acids: CASSLGPGSNTEAFF. In DNA form, the CDR3 reads TGCGCCAGCAGCTTGGGTCCAGGGTCGAACACTGAAGCTTTCTTT.

This chain links TRBV2 with TRBJ1-1; D not certain. The V end lost 3 bases, the J end lost 3 bases, and 11 bases lay between the germline ends. This CDR3 spans 14 amino acids. Germline V gene lookup returns CDR1 SNHLY and CDR2 FYNNEI. The CDR3: CASSDSRWDTEAFF. The CDR3 DNA reads as TGTGCCAGCAGTGACAGTCGTTGGGACACTGAAGCTTTCTTT.

The chain's CDR3 is CASRGPGQGSNQPQHF. The CDR3 coding sequence is TGTGCCAGCAGAGGACCGGGACAGGGGAGCAATCAGCCCCAGCATTTT. The chain couples TRBV6-5 to TRBJ1-5, with 10 bases matching TRBD1. V was pared by 6 bases and J by 1 base, with 6 bases of the junction left unmatched. The CDR3 totals 16 residues. Germline V gives CDR1 MNHEY, CDR2 SVGAGI.

The rearrangement joins TRBV7-6 to TRBJ2-3; 14 bases match TRBD2. In germline, CDR1 is SGHVS, CDR2 FNYEAQ. The CDR3 covers 18 residues. With 5 bases clipped from V and 0 bases from J, the junction kept 7 bases outside the gene matches. The CDR3 loop reads CASSQGLAGVLSTDTQYF. The DNA for the CDR3 is TGTGCCAGCAGCCAGGGACTAGCGGGGGTCCTTAGCACAGATACGCAGTATTTT.

This clonotype was observed many times. The chain links TRBV6-5 to TRBJ1-2, with D perhaps TRBD1 (5 bases). The germline V and J ends were trimmed by 2 bases and 2 bases, with 15 bases remaining between them. The germline V gene has CDR1 MNHEY and CDR2 SVGAGI. The CDR3 loop spans 16 amino acids. The CDR3 nucleotides are TGTGCCAGCAGTTACCCCGAAGGGGACTTCAACTATGGCTACACCTTC. Translated: CASSYPEGDFNYGYTF.

The rearrangement joins TRBV11-2 to TRBJ2-7; unclear D gene. V was clipped by 3 bases and J by 3 bases, with 12 bases between them. The CDR3 is made up of 14 amino acids. The V gene's germline CDR1 is SGHAT and CDR2 FQNNGV. CDR3 region: CASSFPGSYYEQYF. The CDR3 nucleotides read TGTGCCAGCAGCTTCCCGGGCAGCTACTACGAGCAGTACTTC. The variable domain in full, completed from reference TRBV11-2 and TRBJ2-7, reads EAGVAQSPRYKIIEKRQSVAFWCNPISGHATLYWYQQILGQGPKLLIQFQNNGVVDDSQLPKDRFSAERLKGVDSTLKIQPAKLEDSAVYLCASSFPGSYYEQYFGPGTRLTVT.

The DNA of the CDR3 is TGTGCCAGTAGGGAGGGGCCTAGCACAGATACGCAGTATTTT. Translation gives CASREGPSTDTQYF. The chain links TRBV19 to TRBJ2-3, with TRBD2 as a possible D gene (6 bases). CDR1 is LNHDA, CDR2 SQIVND, per germline (reference sequence). The CDR3 runs to 14 residues. The V end was cut by 6 bases, the J end by 0 bases, with 10 bases between.

This clonotype showed up many times. CDR3 protein: CASSQAAHTRSSYNEQFF. CDR3 nucleotide sequence: TGCGCCAGCAGCCAAGCAGCTCATACTCGGAGCTCCTACAATGAGCAGTTCTTC. This chain uses TRBV4-1 with TRBJ2-1; D is uncertain. Germline-derived CDR1 and CDR2 are MGHRA and YSYEKL. The CDR3 has 18 residues. V gave up 1 base and J gave up 0 bases, with 16 bases separating them.

On this clonotype itself: Given a much more abundant clone one base away, this may be a read error. The chain uses TRBV11-2 and TRBJ2-1; TRBD2 is a possible D gene (7 bases). CDR3 length: 15 amino acids. CDR1 SGHAT and CDR2 FQNNGV come from the germline V gene. In DNA form, the CDR3 reads TGTGCCAGCAGCGTACAGGGAGGGTCCTGCAATGAGCAGTTCTTC. Translation: CASSVQGGSCNEQFF.

The chain links TRBV7-2 to TRBJ2-3; 11 nucleotides match TRBD2. Germline V CDR1 and CDR2: SGHTA, FQGNSA. With 5 bases clipped from V and 5 bases from J, the junction kept 3 bases outside the gene matches. CDR3 length: 14 residues. The CDR3 sequence: CASSAGLAGDTQYF. The CDR3 nucleotides are TGTGCCAGCAGCGCCGGACTAGCGGGAGATACGCAGTATTTT.

This clonotype has ten or more counts. The V and J genes are TRBV5-4 and TRBJ2-1, with D unclear. The CDR3 consists of 13 residues. Germline CDR1 reads SGHNT; CDR2 reads YYREEE (reference sequence). V was trimmed by 4 bases and J by 5 bases, leaving 10 bases between them. The CDR3 loop is CASSPLQNNEQFF. For the CDR3, the DNA is TGTGCCAGCAGCCCACTCCAGAACAATGAGCAGTTCTTC.

This chain links TRBV6-1 with TRBJ2-7; D is ambiguous. Germline CDR1 is MNHNS and CDR2 is SASEGT. Trimming took off 10 bases at V and 6 bases at J, with 13 bases between the two ends. There are 11 residues in the CDR3. In nucleotides, the CDR3 is TGTGCCACCACGGCTCGGGTCGAGCAGTACTTC. This encodes CATTARVEQYF.

At least ten counts were recorded for this clonotype. The genes are TRBV19 and TRBJ2-1, with D possibly TRBD1 on 6 matching bases. Trimming stripped 1 base from V and 4 bases from J, with 14 bases between. Germline CDR1 and CDR2: LNHDA and SQIVND (reference sequence). The CDR3 is made up of 16 amino acids. The CDR3 sequence is CASSIADSNPYNEQFF. The DNA of the CDR3 is TGTGCCAGTAGTATAGCGGACAGTAATCCTTACAATGAGCAGTTCTTC. The complete variable domain, with remaining parts taken from reference TRBV19 and TRBJ2-1, reads DGGITQSPKYLFRKEGQNVTLSCEQNLNHDAMYWYRQDPGQGLRLIYYSQIVNDFQKGDIAEGYSVSREKKESFPLTVTSAQKNPTAFYLCASSIADSNPYNEQFFGPGTRLTVL.

The chain combines TRBV20-1 with TRBJ1-1; D remains unclear. This CDR3 spans 12 amino acids. Trimming took off 3 bases at V and 1 base at J, with 6 bases between the two ends. CDR1 and CDR2 (germline): DFQATT, SNEGSKA (reference sequence). DNA of the CDR3: TGCAGTGCTAGGAACAGGAACACTGAAGCTTTCTTT. Protein product: CSARNRNTEAFF.

The chain joins TRBV30 to TRBJ1-1; no firm D call. Germline CDR1 is GTSNPN and CDR2 is SVGIG (reference sequence). The CDR3 has 11 amino acids. V was trimmed by 3 bases and J by 1 base, leaving 3 bases between them. The CDR3 DNA sequence: TGTGCCTGGAGGGCGAACACTGAAGCTTTCTTT. Amino acid sequence: CAWRANTEAFF.

This clonotype was observed many times. V gene TRBV20-1 combines with J gene TRBJ2-3, with no clear D. This CDR3 region has 14 residues. The germline CDR1 and CDR2 sequences are DFQATT and SNEGSKA (reference sequence). Trimming removed 6 bases from V and 0 bases from J, with 13 bases in between. CDR3 bases: TGCAGTGCGGATCGTGGTGTGAGCACAGATACGCAGTATTTT. This encodes CSADRGVSTDTQYF.

Ten or more counts support this clonotype. The genes are TRBV3-1 and TRBJ2-1, with TRBD1 matching 7 bases. This CDR3 is 14 amino acids long. Trimming at V came to 3 bases and at J to 5 bases, leaving 4 bases not matched to a gene. Looked up from germline, CDR1 is LGHDT and CDR2 is YNNKEL (reference sequence). The CDR3 DNA reads as TGTGCCAGCAGCCACGGACAGGAGAACAATGAGCAGTTCTTC. It yields the protein CASSHGQENNEQFF.

There are many counts of this clonotype. The chain combines TRBV29-1 with TRBJ1-1; no definite D call. Trimming pared 4 bases from V and 1 base from J, leaving 13 bases between. This CDR3 comprises 14 residues. Germline CDR1 reads SQVTM; CDR2 reads ANQGSEA. CDR3 residues: CSVGGLGPNTEAFF. The CDR3 region has the DNA TGCAGCGTTGGGGGTTTGGGCCCGAACACTGAAGCTTTCTTT.